Listed here are 24 T cell receptor beta chains from one sample, sequenced in a study of blood T cell repertoires in COVID-19 (dated by TCRdb to about 2020). Libraries were built with the immunoSEQ multiplex PCR assay. TCRdb carries this immuneACCESS record with in-frame sequences only. Its versions omit some clonotypes, under half of them owing to an unresolved V gene in the studies checked, with the rest unexplained. The sample records more than 200,000 clones, roughly 86% of which are singletons. The ten largest clones take up roughly a tenth of the sample. Sequencing input: peripheral blood. The receptors shown here come from a woman in her 50s with COVID-19, enrolled during active disease.

The CDR3: CAIKQRGDTEAFF. The CDR3 coding sequence is TGTGCCATTAAGCAACGCGGGGACACTGAAGCTTTCTTT. The V gene is TRBV19, the J gene TRBJ1-1; no definite D call. Germline CDR1 reads LNHDA; CDR2 reads SQIVND (reference sequence). This CDR3 spans 13 amino acids. The ends were cut back, 10 bases at V and 3 bases at J, with 15 bases in the middle. The full variable domain, rest sourced from reference TRBV19 and TRBJ1-1, is DGGITQSPKYLFRKEGQNVTLSCEQNLNHDAMYWYRQDPGQGLRLIYYSQIVNDFQKGDIAEGYSVSREKKESFPLTVTSAQKNPTAFYLCAIKQRGDTEAFFGQGTRLTVV.

The gene calls are TRBV3-1 (or the pseudogene TRBV3-2) and TRBJ1-3; unclear D gene. The length of the CDR3 is 16 residues. V dropped 2 bases and J dropped 0 bases, with 11 bases sitting between them. Per the germline V gene, CDR1 is LGHDT and CDR2 is YNNKEL (reference sequence). The CDR3 reads CASSQRSVRSGNTIYF. CDR3 sequence (DNA): TGTGCCAGCAGCCAACGATCAGTCCGCTCTGGAAACACCATATATTTT.

The V gene is TRBV7-3, the J gene TRBJ2-2, with D uncertain. CDR3 size: 15 residues. Trimming left V 4 bases short and J 5 bases short, with 14 bases between. Germline V lookup: CDR1 SGHTA, CDR2 FQGTGA. CDR3 nucleotide sequence: TGTGCCAGCAGCTCCCCTAACCCCCTTACCGGGGAGCTGTTTTTT. Translating it yields CASSSPNPLTGELFF.

V gene TRBV7-8 combines with J gene TRBJ2-3, with TRBD2 identical over 9 bases. Germline CDR1 SGHVS, CDR2 FQNEAQ. V shed 11 bases and J 2 bases; nucleotides not matched to a gene: 8. The CDR3 spans 14 residues. This CDR3 reads CACTRGGLTDTQYF. Written as DNA, the CDR3 is TGTGCCTGCACGCGGGGGGGCCTCACAGATACGCAGTATTTT.

V gene TRBV29-1 combines with J gene TRBJ2-3; a possible D gene is TRBD2 (5 bases). This CDR3 region has 15 residues. Trimming stripped 5 bases from V and 7 bases from J, with 22 bases between. Germline lookup yields CDR1 SQVTM and CDR2 ANQGSEA. Written as DNA, the CDR3 is TGCAGCGTTCCAAAACCTAGCCGGGTCACGAATACGCAGTATTTT. This encodes CSVPKPSRVTNTQYF.

This CDR3 reads CASSRRGGNNEQFF. CDR3 in DNA: TGTGCCAGCAGCCGTCGGGGGGGAAACAATGAGCAGTTCTTC. The J gene is TRBJ2-1, the V gene TRBV7-9, with 8 bases identical to TRBD2. The ends lost 5 bases at V and 5 bases at J; junction bases unmatched: 5. The CDR3 sequence is 14 residues long. Germline values: CDR1 SEHNR, CDR2 FQNEAQ (reference sequence).

As concerns this clone: The identical CDR3 is also encoded by other nucleotide sequences in the sample. The chain's CDR3 is CASSLGGGETQYF. The CDR3 DNA follows: TGCGCCAGCAGCTTGGGAGGGGGAGAGACCCAGTACTTC. The chain employs TRBV5-1 and TRBJ2-5, with D possibly TRBD1 on 6 matching bases. CDR1 and CDR2 from the germline V gene are SGHRS and YFSETQ. The CDR3 has 13 residues. Trimming removed 0 bases at V and 4 bases at J, with 7 bases between.

V and J are TRBV7-8 and TRBJ2-1, with 11 bases that match TRBD2. This CDR3 is built from 15 residues. The germline V gene encodes CDR1 SGHVS and CDR2 FQNEAQ. V gave up 5 bases and J gave up 2 bases; unmatched junction bases: 2. CDR3 nucleotide sequence: TGTGCCAGCAGCCTTAGCGGGGGGGCCTACAATGAGCAGTTCTTC. This codes for CASSLSGGAYNEQFF.

The J gene is TRBJ1-2, the V gene TRBV20-1, with 7 bases identical to TRBD1. The CDR3 has 10 amino acids. Germline-derived CDR1 and CDR2 are DFQATT and SNEGSKA (reference sequence). V was pared by 5 bases and J by 13 bases, with 7 bases of the junction left unmatched. The CDR3 protein is CSASYRGFTF. CDR3 in DNA: TGCAGTGCTTCGTACAGGGGTTTCACCTTC.

The DNA of the CDR3 is TGTGCCAGCAGCTTAGCGCGGCTAGGGGGCAAAGATGAAGCTTTCTTT. Protein sequence: CASSLARLGGKDEAFF. This chain joins TRBV7-8 and TRBJ1-1; 7 bases line up with TRBD1. CDR3 length equals 16 residues. The germline CDR1 and CDR2 sequences are SGHVS and FQNEAQ. With 0 bases clipped from V and 7 bases from J, the junction kept 11 bases outside the gene matches.

This rearrangement joins TRBV15 to TRBJ1-5; D is ambiguous. The V gene's germline CDR1 is LNHNV and CDR2 YYDKDF (reference sequence). The CDR3 covers 14 residues. Trimming stripped 4 bases from V and 0 bases from J, with 7 bases between. CDR3 region: CATSTGNSNQPQHF. CDR3 DNA: TGTGCCACCAGCACCGGGAATAGCAATCAGCCCCAGCATTTT.

The rearrangement links TRBV4-1 to TRBJ2-7; TRBD1 agrees at 9 bases. This CDR3 comprises 13 residues. CDR1 and CDR2 (germline): MGHRA, YSYEKL. V lost 4 bases to trimming and J lost 7 bases; unmatched junction nucleotides: 5. The CDR3 loop reads CASSPNRGLEQYF. For the CDR3, the DNA is TGCGCCAGCAGCCCCAACAGGGGGCTTGAGCAGTACTTC.

This clone was counted a single time. This chain connects TRBV28 to TRBJ2-7; TRBD1 agrees at 7 bases. The CDR3 is 13 amino acids. The trim removed 5 bases at V and 12 bases at J, leaving 13 bases unmatched. Germline V lookup: CDR1 MDHEN, CDR2 SYDVKM. This CDR3 reads CASSTTGVGLPYV. The CDR3 region has the DNA TGTGCCAGCAGTACTACAGGGGTCGGTCTTCCGTACGTC.

This chain joins TRBV30 and TRBJ2-2; D is perhaps TRBD2 (6 bases). Germline-derived CDR1 and CDR2 are GTSNPN and SVGIG (reference sequence). V lost 3 bases and J 1 base, leaving 12 bases between the germline ends. The CDR3 length is 15 residues. The CDR3 sequence: CAWRPGLLNTGELFF. The CDR3, as DNA: TGTGCCTGGAGACCGGGACTCTTGAACACCGGGGAGCTGTTTTTT.

The chain recombines TRBV2 with TRBJ2-1; TRBD2 agrees at 11 bases. V shed 6 bases and J 5 bases; nucleotides not matched to a gene: 12. This CDR3 is 17 amino acids long. CDR1 SNHLY and CDR2 FYNNEI come from the germline V gene. The CDR3 DNA reads TGTGCCAGCAGACCCCCCCTCCTAGCGGGGGGCCACAATGAGCAGTTCTTC. Its translation is CASRPPLLAGGHNEQFF.

This sequence joins TRBV28 and TRBJ1-2, with D perhaps matching TRBD1 (5 bases). V lost 6 bases and J 4 bases, leaving 15 bases between the germline ends. The CDR3 loop spans 14 amino acids. Germline-derived CDR1 and CDR2 are MDHEN and SYDVKM. The CDR3 sequence is CASSSPRGGYGYTF. CDR3 bases: TGTGCCAGCAGCTCCCCCCGGGGGGGCTATGGCTACACCTTC.

This clone was counted a few times. The chain carries TRBV10-2 and TRBJ1-2, with D maybe TRBD1 (6 bases). V lost 10 bases, J lost 14 bases, and 11 bases lay in between. The CDR3 loop spans 8 amino acids. Germline lookup yields CDR1 WSHSY and CDR2 SAAADI. For the CDR3, the DNA is TGCGCCATCCAGGGGTGGACCTTC. This sequence encodes CAIQGWTF.

Here the CDR3 reads CATSDPGTGDYGYTF. CDR3 DNA sequence: TGTGCCACCAGTGACCCCGGGACAGGGGACTATGGCTACACCTTC. The V and J genes are TRBV24-1 and TRBJ1-2; TRBD1 agrees at 10 bases. The CDR3 sequence is 15 residues long. V was pared by 4 bases and J by 3 bases, with 4 bases of the junction left unmatched. Germline V gives CDR1 KGHDR, CDR2 SFDVKD.

The chain carries TRBV19 and TRBJ1-6, with TRBD1 matching over 7 bases. In germline, CDR1 is LNHDA, CDR2 SQIVND (reference sequence). The V and J ends lost 4 bases and 5 bases, in that order; junction bases with no gene match: 2. This CDR3 region has 14 residues. Here the CDR3 DNA reads TGTGCCAGTAGTAGCAGGGGGAATAATTCACCCCTCCACTTT. Translation gives CASSSRGNNSPLHF.

This clone was picked up a small number of times. The chain couples TRBV11-1 to TRBJ1-3, with D unclear. CDR1 is SGHAT, CDR2 FQDESV, per germline (reference sequence). The CDR3 is 12 amino acids. V lost 2 bases and J 4 bases, leaving 3 bases between the germline ends. The CDR3 nucleotides read TGTGCCAGCAGCTTACTCGGAAACACCATATATTTT. This translates into CASSLLGNTIYF.

This clone showed up just a few times. The J gene is TRBJ1-4, the V gene TRBV5-1, with D perhaps TRBD1 (6 bases). The CDR3 contains 14 residues. Trimming took off 4 bases at V and 12 bases at J, with 19 bases between the two ends. Germline CDR1 and CDR2: SGHRS and YFSETQ. DNA of the CDR3: TGCGCCAGCAGCCTACAGGGATGGGGTCGGGAACTGTTTTTT. It yields the protein CASSLQGWGRELFF. The full variable domain, in which reference TRBV5-1 and TRBJ1-4 provide the parts outside the CDR3, is KAGVTQTPRYLIKTRGQQVTLSCSPISGHRSVSWYQQTPGQGLQFLFEYFSETQRNKGNFPGRFSGRQFSNSRSEMNVSTLELGDSALYLCASSLQGWGRELFFGSGTQLSVL.

A single count supports this clone. CDR3 sequence: CASRMTSMNTEAFF. The DNA for the CDR3 is TGTGCCAGTAGGATGACATCCATGAACACTGAAGCTTTCTTT. This chain joins TRBV19 and TRBJ1-1; no clear D gene. CDR1 is LNHDA, CDR2 SQIVND, per germline (reference sequence). The CDR3 spans 14 residues. With 6 bases removed from V and 0 bases from J, the gap between germline ends came to 11 bases.

The CDR3 region has the DNA TGTGCCAGCAGTACACCCCGAGGGGGACTAAACTACGAGCAGTACTTC. The encoded protein is CASSTPRGGLNYEQYF. The gene calls are TRBV6-2 or TRBV6-3 and TRBJ2-7, with D maybe TRBD2 (7 bases). The CDR3 has 16 amino acids. V gave up 5 bases and J gave up 3 bases, with 20 bases separating them. Germline CDR1 and CDR2: MNHEY and SVGEGT.

This rearrangement joins TRBV6-5 to TRBJ1-2; 9 bases match TRBD1. With V trimmed by 9 bases and J by 2 bases, 4 bases remained unmatched. Germline lookup yields CDR1 MNHEY and CDR2 SVGAGI. CDR3 size: 13 residues. CDR3 loop: CASGTGLNYGYTF. As DNA, the CDR3 is TGTGCCAGTGGGACAGGGTTGAACTATGGCTACACCTTC.